The 4 T cell receptor beta chains below were found in one sample sequenced in a study of persistence of HIV-infected CD4 T cells. The libraries were made with immunoSEQ version 4 in survey mode. TCRdb's copy holds only in-frame clones and misses some; the assay was immunoSEQ multiplex PCR. This sample yields 25,000 to 35,000 clones, of which less than 75% are seen a single time; roughly 1.4% belongs to the top ten. Antigens of these TCRs are unknown. An overlapping HIV-1 Gag peptide pool stimulated these cells at roughly 1 ug/peptide/mL. Sorting of responding CD4+ T cells relied on upregulated CD40 ligand together with CD69. Here the sequenced sample was CD4+ T cells sorted from PBMCs after 18-hour stimulation, taken from a patient who received antiretroviral therapy. The receptors were gathered from an adult man with HIV who was CMV-seropositive.

The V call is TRBV9, the J call TRBJ2-1; perhaps D is TRBD1 or TRBD2 (5 bases each). Trimming left V 0 bases short and J 2 bases short, with 9 bases between. The germline V gene has CDR1 SGDLS and CDR2 YYNGEE. This CDR3 is built from 15 residues. This CDR3 is CASSVGWGPYNEQFF. CDR3 DNA sequence: TGTGCCAGCAGCGTAGGGTGGGGACCCTACAATGAGCAGTTCTTC.

The genes are TRBV20-1 and TRBJ1-2; D gene ambiguous. CDR1 and CDR2 from the germline V gene are DFQATT and SNEGSKA (reference sequence). V lost 5 bases and J 4 bases, leaving 8 bases between the germline ends. This CDR3 region has 11 residues. The CDR3 loop reads CSAVLTYGYTF. CDR3 bases: TGCAGTGCTGTACTTACCTATGGCTACACCTTC.

The V and J genes are TRBV12-3 or TRBV12-4 and TRBJ1-4; no clear D gene. The CDR3 spans 11 residues. V lost 5 bases and J lost 5, with 3 bases in between. CDR3 loop: CASSVNEKLFF. CDR3 nucleotides: TGTGCCAGCAGTGTAAATGAAAAACTGTTTTTT.

This chain joins TRBV7-8 and TRBJ1-2, with 7 bases fitting TRBD1. Trimming cost V 5 bases and J 7 bases; bases outside gene matches: 4. This CDR3 has 12 amino acids. The V gene's germline CDR1 is SGHVS and CDR2 FQNEAQ. This CDR3 is CASSHNRGGYTF. The CDR3 DNA reads TGTGCCAGCAGCCACAACAGGGGTGGCTACACCTTC.